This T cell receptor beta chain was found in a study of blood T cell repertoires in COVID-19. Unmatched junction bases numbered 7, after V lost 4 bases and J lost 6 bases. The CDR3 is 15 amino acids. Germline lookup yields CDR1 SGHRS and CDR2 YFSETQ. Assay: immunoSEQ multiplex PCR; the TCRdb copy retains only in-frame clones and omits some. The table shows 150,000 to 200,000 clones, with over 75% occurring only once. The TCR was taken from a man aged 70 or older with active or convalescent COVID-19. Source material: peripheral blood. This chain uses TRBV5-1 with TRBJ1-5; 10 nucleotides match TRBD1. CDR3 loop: CASSQTGGAFQPQHF. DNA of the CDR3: TGCGCCAGCAGCCAGACAGGGGGCGCTTTTCAGCCCCAGCATTTT.